What follows are 22 T cell receptor beta chains derived from one specimen sequenced in a study of shared clonotypes between healthy human individuals. The repertoire was sequenced with immunoSEQ multiplex PCR; TCRdb's copy has only in-frame clones and lacks some. Counted here are about 2.3 million clones, roughly 90% occurring once; the ten biggest clones make up approximately 0.41%. The specimen was naive CD4+ T cells from PBMCs. The subset was: CD45RA+ positively selected. These receptors all stem from a man between 18 and 35 years old in good health. Some clones in this sample may be carry-over from other donors' samples.

The rearrangement links TRBV7-2 to TRBJ2-7; 13 bases match TRBD2. Per the germline V gene, CDR1 is SGHTA and CDR2 is FQGNSA. The ends lost 4 bases at V and 3 bases at J; junction bases unmatched: 3. There are 15 residues in the CDR3. CDR3 amino acids: CASSSTSGGNYEQYF. As DNA, the CDR3 is TGTGCCAGCAGCTCGACTAGCGGGGGGAACTACGAGCAGTACTTC. Using reference TRBV7-2 and TRBJ2-7 for the parts outside the CDR3, the full variable domain is GAGVSQSPSNKVTEKGKDVELRCDPISGHTALYWYRQSLGQGLEFLIYFQGNSAPDKSGLPSDRFSAERTGGSVSTLTIQRTQQEDSAVYLCASSSTSGGNYEQYFGPGTRLTVT.

The V call is TRBV2, the J call TRBJ2-2; D gene unclear. In germline, CDR1 is SNHLY, CDR2 FYNNEI. Trimming pared 0 bases from V and 4 bases from J, leaving 12 bases between. This CDR3 region has 16 residues. DNA for the CDR3: TGTGCCAGCAGTGAAGCGCTGCCCGTTTTCACCGGGGAGCTGTTTTTT. Encoded protein: CASSEALPVFTGELFF.

The table lists this clone with a count of one. Other DNA sequences in the sample encode the same CDR3. The chain has TRBV5-1 and TRBJ2-2, with 11 bases aligning to TRBD2. V lost 5 bases to trimming and J lost 4 bases; unmatched junction nucleotides: 1. Germline CDR1 and CDR2: SGHRS and YFSETQ. There are 14 residues in the CDR3. This chain's CDR3 is CASRGTSGTGELFF. In DNA form, the CDR3 reads TGCGCCAGCAGGGGGACTAGCGGCACCGGGGAGCTGTTTTTT.

V usage is TRBV19 and J usage is TRBJ1-3, with D maybe TRBD1 (5 bases). Germline values: CDR1 LNHDA, CDR2 SQIVND (reference sequence). The CDR3 length is 16 residues. V shed 3 bases and J shed 0 bases, with 12 bases lying between them. CDR3 region: CASSMGQGDSGNTIYF. The CDR3 bases are TGTGCCAGTAGTATGGGCCAAGGGGACTCTGGAAACACCATATATTTT.

The chain has TRBV5-6 and TRBJ2-3; 8 positions agree with TRBD1. CDR1 and CDR2 (germline): SGHDT, YYEEEE. The ends lost 2 bases at V and 0 bases at J; junction bases unmatched: 5. CDR3 length: 16 amino acids. In DNA form, the CDR3 reads TGTGCCAGCAGCTTAACAGGGGGAGGTAGCACAGATACGCAGTATTTT. It yields the protein CASSLTGGGSTDTQYF.

This chain links TRBV9 with TRBJ2-5; D not resolved. The CDR3 has 14 amino acids. Germline V gene data show CDR1 as SGDLS and CDR2 as YYNGEE. The V and J ends lost 5 bases and 0 bases respectively, with 11 bases between them. The CDR3 DNA is TGTGCCAGCAGTACCACATGGGACCAAGAGACCCAGTACTTC. Translated, it gives CASSTTWDQETQYF.

The genes are TRBV28 and TRBJ2-1; TRBD1 might be the D (7 bases). The CDR3 sequence is 14 residues long. CDR1 and CDR2 (germline): MDHEN, SYDVKM. Trimming took off 5 bases at V and 2 bases at J, with 10 bases between the two ends. CDR3 nucleotides: TGTGCCAGCAGTCAGGGGGGCCCCTACAATGAGCAGTTCTTC. Protein sequence: CASSQGGPYNEQFF.

This clone was seen just once. Other DNA sequences of this sample code for an identical CDR3. The J gene is TRBJ2-1, the V gene TRBV5-1; D is ambiguous. CDR1 and CDR2 (germline): SGHRS, YFSETQ. V lost 1 base and J lost 0, with 8 bases in between. This CDR3 is built from 15 residues. The CDR3 here is CASSLTGPSYNEQFF. DNA of the CDR3: TGCGCCAGCAGCTTGACGGGTCCCTCCTACAATGAGCAGTTCTTC.

The rearrangement joins TRBV2 to TRBJ2-5; D is unclear. Germline assignment: CDR1 SNHLY and CDR2 FYNNEI. The CDR3 is made up of 13 amino acids. The V and J ends lost 8 bases and 1 base respectively, with 11 bases between them. The CDR3 loop is CASWFGPQETQYF. CDR3 coding DNA: TGTGCCAGCTGGTTCGGTCCCCAAGAGACCCAGTACTTC.

This sequence joins TRBV4-1 and TRBJ1-6, with no clear D. The CDR3 sequence is 13 residues long. Germline V CDR1 and CDR2: MGHRA, YSYEKL. V shed 4 bases and J shed 6 bases, with 7 bases lying between them. In nucleotides, the CDR3 is TGCGCCAGCAGCCCTCTGAGTAATTCACCCCTCCACTTT. It encodes CASSPLSNSPLHF.

This chain uses TRBV5-1 with TRBJ2-5; TRBD1 agrees at 9 bases. The V segment lost 0 bases and the J segment 2 bases; nucleotides outside the gene matches: 5. The CDR3 is made up of 16 amino acids. The germline V gene has CDR1 SGHRS and CDR2 YFSETQ. The CDR3 sequence is CASSLAGGQGQETQYF. The CDR3 coding sequence is TGCGCCAGCAGCTTGGCTGGCGGACAGGGGCAAGAGACCCAGTACTTC.

The rearrangement uses TRBV30 and TRBJ1-5; D not resolved. The CDR3 totals 15 residues. Trimming took 3 bases from V and 5 from J, leaving 17 bases between them. Germline loops: CDR1 GTSNPN, CDR2 SVGIG (reference sequence). DNA of the CDR3: TGTGCCTGGAGCGCGACACCTGGAAACTATCAGCCCCAGCATTTT. Amino acid sequence: CAWSATPGNYQPQHF.

This clone was seen once. The rearrangement joins TRBV7-8 to TRBJ2-2, with TRBD2 matching 7 bases. Germline CDR1 and CDR2: SGHVS and FQNEAQ. This CDR3 is 14 amino acids long. The V segment lost 6 bases and the J segment 7 bases; nucleotides outside the gene matches: 8. The CDR3 protein is CASRPGRGIGELFF. CDR3 sequence (DNA): TGTGCCAGCAGACCCGGGCGGGGGATCGGGGAGCTGTTTTTT.

In this sample, this clone turned up a few times. The rearrangement joins TRBV7-9 to TRBJ1-4; tentatively, D is TRBD1 (6 bases). Germline CDR1 is SEHNR and CDR2 is FQNEAQ (reference sequence). The CDR3 extends over 14 amino acids. The V and J ends lost 1 base and 6 bases respectively, with 9 bases between them. The CDR3 loop is CASSLGAGDEKLFF. Here the CDR3 DNA reads TGTGCCAGCAGCTTAGGGGCAGGGGATGAAAAACTGTTTTTT. Variable domain in full (rest from reference TRBV7-9 and TRBJ1-4): DTGVSQNPRHKITKRGQNVTFRCDPISEHNRLYWYRQTLGQGPEFLTYFQNEAQLEKSRLLSDRFSAERPKGSFSTLEIQRTEQGDSAMYLCASSLGAGDEKLFFGSGTQLSVL.

CDR3 amino acids: CASSITGSEQYF. Written as DNA, the CDR3 is TGTGCCAGTAGTATCACAGGGTCGGAGCAGTACTTC. The genes are TRBV19 and TRBJ2-7; weak D call: TRBD1 (6 bases). This CDR3 contains 12 residues. V lost 3 bases and J lost 7, with 10 bases in between. Looked up from germline, CDR1 is LNHDA and CDR2 is SQIVND (reference sequence).

As regards this clone: The same CDR3 is also encoded by other DNA sequences in this sample. The chain combines TRBV28 with TRBJ1-2, with 9 bases fitting TRBD1. Germline V gene data show CDR1 as MDHEN and CDR2 as SYDVKM. The CDR3 extends over 13 amino acids. The V gene end was trimmed by 3 bases and the J gene end by 8 bases; junction bases not matched to a gene: 4. CDR3 in DNA: TGTGCCAGCAGTTTGTCCACAGGGGGCGGCTACACCTTC. It translates to CASSLSTGGGYTF.

The chain is built from TRBV28 and TRBJ2-4, with TRBD2 matching over 12 bases. With V trimmed by 2 bases and J by 0 bases, 5 bases remained unmatched. CDR3 length: 18 amino acids. Germline CDR1 MDHEN, CDR2 SYDVKM. The CDR3 nucleotides read TGTGCCAGCAGTTTAATCGGACTAGCGGGACCAGCCAAAAACATTCAGTACTTC. Translated: CASSLIGLAGPAKNIQYF.

This chain uses TRBV28 with TRBJ1-1; D is uncertain. CDR1 and CDR2 from the germline V gene are MDHEN and SYDVKM. Deletions cut 5 bases from V and 0 bases from J, with 10 bases between. CDR3 length: 14 amino acids. The CDR3, as DNA: TGTGCCAGCAGTCGGGAACCCATGAACACTGAAGCTTTCTTT. It translates to CASSREPMNTEAFF. The complete variable domain, with remaining parts taken from reference TRBV28 and TRBJ1-1, reads DVKVTQSSRYLVKRTGEKVFLECVQDMDHENMFWYRQDPGLGLRLIYFSYDVKMKEKGDIPEGYSVSREKKERFSLILESASTNQTSMYLCASSREPMNTEAFFGQGTRLTVV.

The chain is built from TRBV18 and TRBJ2-1; D unclear. CDR3 length: 14 residues. Trimming removed 2 bases from V and 6 bases from J, with 11 bases in between. The germline CDR1 and CDR2 sequences are KGHSH and LQKENI. CDR3 region: CASSPETPSNEQFF. DNA of the CDR3: TGTGCCAGCTCACCAGAGACCCCATCCAATGAGCAGTTCTTC.

The chain recombines TRBV7-9 with TRBJ1-2; D remains unclear. Germline V gene lookup returns CDR1 SEHNR and CDR2 FQNEAQ (reference sequence). The V end was cut by 5 bases, the J end by 6 bases, with 13 bases between. The CDR3 is 13 residues long. CDR3 DNA sequence: TGTGCCAGCAGCCCCTCTCTAGGAAATGGCTACACCTTC. Protein product: CASSPSLGNGYTF.

As for this clone: The same CDR3 can be traced to other DNA sequences in this sample. The chain uses TRBV5-1 and TRBJ1-2; 12 nucleotides agree with TRBD1. The CDR3 runs to 14 residues. The germline CDR1 and CDR2 sequences are SGHRS and YFSETQ. Trimming removed 4 bases from V and 8 bases from J; junction bases left unmatched: 6. The CDR3: CASSEGQGATGYTF. DNA of the CDR3: TGCGCCAGCAGCGAGGGACAGGGGGCTACCGGCTACACCTTC.

A few counts support this clone. The CDR3 reads CASSVGIGLAGNTGELFF. CDR3 DNA: TGTGCCAGCAGCGTAGGGATCGGACTAGCGGGGAACACCGGGGAGCTGTTTTTT. J is TRBJ2-2 and V is TRBV9, with 11 bases aligning to TRBD2. Germline V gives CDR1 SGDLS, CDR2 YYNGEE. The junction had 5 bases not matched to a gene; V was cut back by 0 bases and J by 1 base. This CDR3 is built from 18 residues.